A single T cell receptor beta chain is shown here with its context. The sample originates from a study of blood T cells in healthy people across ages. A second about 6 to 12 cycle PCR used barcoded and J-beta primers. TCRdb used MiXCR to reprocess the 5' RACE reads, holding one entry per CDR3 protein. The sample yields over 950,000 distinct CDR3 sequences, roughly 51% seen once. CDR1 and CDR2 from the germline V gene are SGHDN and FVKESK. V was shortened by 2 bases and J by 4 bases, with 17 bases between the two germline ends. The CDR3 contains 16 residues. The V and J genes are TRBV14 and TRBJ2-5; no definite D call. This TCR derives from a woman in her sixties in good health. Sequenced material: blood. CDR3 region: CASSQTRADFGETQYF. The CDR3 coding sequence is TGTGCCAGCAGCCAAACCCGAGCAGATTTCGGAGAGACCCAGTACTTC.